Described below is a single TCR beta chain sequence and its context. In the authors' methods: Counts of nucleated cells, estimated from reference gene primer amplification, were obtained. Only in-frame clones appear in the TCRdb table, and some are missing; sequencing was by immunoSEQ multiplex PCR. The V and J calls and clone size come from that table; D and trimming were worked out from the DNA. The sample gives roughly 480,000 clones, 89% of which show up once; 0.9% is in the top ten. The data derive from a study of blood T cell repertoires in COVID-19. Turning to the study itself: PBMCs, B-cell-depleted T cells, or T cells provided the cDNA or gDNA that made up the material.

With V trimmed by 5 bases and J by 6 bases, 5 bases remained unmatched. From germline, CDR1 is SEHNR and CDR2 FQNEAQ (reference sequence). This CDR3 comprises 16 residues. The sequenced sample was peripheral blood. V is TRBV7-9 and J is TRBJ2-2; 14 nucleotides align to TRBD2. The clonotype originates from a man younger than 30 with COVID-19, enrolled during active disease. The DNA for the CDR3 is TGTGCCAGCAGCACGACTAGCGGGAGGGAAGCCGGGGAGCTGTTTTTT. Its protein is CASSTTSGREAGELFF.